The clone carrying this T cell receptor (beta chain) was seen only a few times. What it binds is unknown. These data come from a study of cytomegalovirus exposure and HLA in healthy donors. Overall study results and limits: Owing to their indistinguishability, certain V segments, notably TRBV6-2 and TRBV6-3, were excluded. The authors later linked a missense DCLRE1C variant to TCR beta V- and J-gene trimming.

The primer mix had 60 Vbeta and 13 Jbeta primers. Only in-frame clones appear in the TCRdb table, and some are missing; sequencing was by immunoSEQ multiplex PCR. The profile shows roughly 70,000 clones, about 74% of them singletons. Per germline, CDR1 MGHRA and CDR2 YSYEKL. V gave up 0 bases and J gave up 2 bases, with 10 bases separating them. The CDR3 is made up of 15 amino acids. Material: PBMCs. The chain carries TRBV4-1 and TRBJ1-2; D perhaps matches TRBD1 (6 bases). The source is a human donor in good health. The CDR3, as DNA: TGCGCCAGCAGCCAAGACAGGGGTTCCAACTATGGCTACACCTTC. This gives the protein CASSQDRGSNYGYTF.